The clone carrying this T cell receptor (beta chain) was seen once. As yet, its antigen is unknown. This specimen belongs to a study of radiation and T cells in renal cell carcinoma. At the level of the study: Nephrectomy followed 15 Gy stereotactic body radiation by 4 weeks. General observations from the study: Without pretreatment biopsies, baseline tumor clonotype presence was undetermined.

Time point in this sample: blood 2 weeks post-SBRT. Indicated treatment: 15 Gy SBRT to primary tumor, nephrectomy 4 weeks later. Repertoires were generated with immunoSEQ multiplex PCR, while TCRdb's copy carries only in-frame clones and drops some. Here the sample spans 100,000 to 150,000 clones, 81% being singletons. The germline V and J ends were trimmed by 2 bases and 0 bases, with 16 bases remaining between them. This CDR3 comprises 17 residues. Looked up from germline, CDR1 is SEHNR and CDR2 is FQNEAQ (reference sequence). The chain couples TRBV7-9 to TRBJ1-1; D is perhaps TRBD1 (6 bases). This sequence was found in a middle-aged man with renal cell carcinoma. The sample here was blood, taken from a patient whose treatment included radiotherapy and nephrectomy. The CDR3 reads CASSLLRGRAVNTEAFF. The CDR3 DNA follows: TGTGCCAGCAGCTTATTAAGGGGGAGGGCGGTGAACACTGAAGCTTTCTTT.